This T cell receptor beta chain was recovered during a study of vaccination and CD4 T cells after COVID-19. CDR1 is SNHLY, CDR2 FYNNEI, per germline. The V end lost 11 bases, the J end lost 1 base, and 13 bases lay between the germline ends. The CDR3 sequence is 13 residues long. This clonotype came up a few times. Its cognate antigen is unknown. With the Oncomine TCR Beta short-read assay, DNA from cultured CD4+ T cells was sequenced. Investigators obtained genomic DNA by extraction from cultured CD4+ T cells. In TCRdb, the PCR reads were re-called with MiXCR into one record per CDR3 protein. Of 9,500 to 15,000 distinct CDR3 sequences in the sample, 47% were seen once. Noted treatment: approximately 9-day PBMC culture with coronavirus spike peptide pools or control peptides (ViraFEST assay). Points from the study as a whole: Median SARS-CoV-2-reactive clonotypes rose from approximately 21 to 38, not significantly.

This receptor was identified in a human donor who had recovered from COVID-19. Material: CD4+ T cells from blood, cultured in vitro. The gene calls are TRBV2 and TRBJ2-3; no firm D call. The CDR3 sequence is CACSPVRTDTQYF. CDR3 nucleotides: TGTGCCTGCTCCCCAGTCCGCACAGATACGCAGTATTTT.